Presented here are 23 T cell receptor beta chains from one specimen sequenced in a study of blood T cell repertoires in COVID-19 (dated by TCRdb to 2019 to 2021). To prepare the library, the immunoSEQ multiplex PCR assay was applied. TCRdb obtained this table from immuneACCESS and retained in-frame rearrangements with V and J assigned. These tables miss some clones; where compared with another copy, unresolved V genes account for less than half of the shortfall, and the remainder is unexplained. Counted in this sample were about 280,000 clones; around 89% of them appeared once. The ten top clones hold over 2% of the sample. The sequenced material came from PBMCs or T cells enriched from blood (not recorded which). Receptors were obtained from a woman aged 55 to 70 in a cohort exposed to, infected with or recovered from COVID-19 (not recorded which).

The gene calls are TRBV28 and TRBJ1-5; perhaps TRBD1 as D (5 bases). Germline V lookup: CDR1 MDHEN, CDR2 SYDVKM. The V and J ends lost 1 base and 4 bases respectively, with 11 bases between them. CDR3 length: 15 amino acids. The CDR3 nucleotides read TGTGCCAGCAGTTTATCAACGGGGGGAAATCAGCCCCAGCATTTT. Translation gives CASSLSTGGNQPQHF.

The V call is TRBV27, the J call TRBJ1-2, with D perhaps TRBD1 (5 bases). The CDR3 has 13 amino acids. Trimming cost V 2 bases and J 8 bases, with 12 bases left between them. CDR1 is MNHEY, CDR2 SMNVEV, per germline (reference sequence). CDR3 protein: CASSLNLGGGYTF. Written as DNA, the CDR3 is TGTGCCAGCAGTTTAAATCTTGGGGGGGGCTACACCTTC.

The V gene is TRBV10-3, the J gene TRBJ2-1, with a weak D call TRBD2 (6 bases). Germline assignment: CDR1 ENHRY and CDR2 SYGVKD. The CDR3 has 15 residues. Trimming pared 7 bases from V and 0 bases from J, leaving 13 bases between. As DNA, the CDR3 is TGTGCCATCAATAAGCGGGCGAGCTCCTACAATGAGCAGTTCTTC. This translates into CAINKRASSYNEQFF.

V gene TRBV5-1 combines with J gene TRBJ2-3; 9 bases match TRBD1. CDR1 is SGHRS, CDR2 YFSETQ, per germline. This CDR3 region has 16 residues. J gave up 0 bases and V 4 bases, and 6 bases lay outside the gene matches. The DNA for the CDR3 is TGCGCCAGCAGCCTCCGACAGGGGGTTAGCACAGATACGCAGTATTTT. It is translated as CASSLRQGVSTDTQYF.

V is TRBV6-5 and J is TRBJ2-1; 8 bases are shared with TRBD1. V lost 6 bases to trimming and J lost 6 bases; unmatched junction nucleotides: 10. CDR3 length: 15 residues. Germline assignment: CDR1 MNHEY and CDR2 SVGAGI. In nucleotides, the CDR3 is TGTGCCAGCAGCCTTGACAGGGGTCCCCGCAATGAGCAGTTCTTC. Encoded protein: CASSLDRGPRNEQFF.

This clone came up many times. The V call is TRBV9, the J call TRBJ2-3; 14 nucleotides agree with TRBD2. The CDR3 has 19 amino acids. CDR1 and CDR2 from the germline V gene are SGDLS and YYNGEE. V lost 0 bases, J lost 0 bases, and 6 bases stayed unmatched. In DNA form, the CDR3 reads TGTGCCAGCAGCGTAGCAGGGACTAGCGGGAGATGGAGCACAGATACGCAGTATTTT. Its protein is CASSVAGTSGRWSTDTQYF.

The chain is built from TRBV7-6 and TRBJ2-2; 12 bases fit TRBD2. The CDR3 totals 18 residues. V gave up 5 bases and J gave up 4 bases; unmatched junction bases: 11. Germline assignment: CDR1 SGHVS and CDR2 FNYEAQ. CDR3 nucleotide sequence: TGTGCCAGCAGCACCCAGCTAGCGGGAGGGCCGGTCACCGGGGAGCTGTTTTTT. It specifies CASSTQLAGGPVTGELFF. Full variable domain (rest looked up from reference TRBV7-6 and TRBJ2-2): GAGVSQSPRYKVTKRGQDVALRCDPISGHVSLYWYRQALGQGPEFLTYFNYEAQQDKSGLPNDRFSAERPEGSISTLTIQRTEQRDSAMYRCASSTQLAGGPVTGELFFGEGSRLTVL.

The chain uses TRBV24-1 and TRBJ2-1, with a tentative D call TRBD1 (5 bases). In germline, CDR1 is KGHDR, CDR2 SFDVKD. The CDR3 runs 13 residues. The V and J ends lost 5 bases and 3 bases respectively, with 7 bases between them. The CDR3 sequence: CATSGQFYNEQFF. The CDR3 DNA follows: TGTGCCACCAGTGGACAGTTCTACAATGAGCAGTTCTTC.

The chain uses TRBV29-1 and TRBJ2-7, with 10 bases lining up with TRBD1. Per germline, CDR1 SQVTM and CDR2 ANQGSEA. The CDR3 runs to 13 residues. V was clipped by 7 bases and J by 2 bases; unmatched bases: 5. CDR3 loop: CSAAGTGAYEQYF. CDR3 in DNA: TGCAGCGCTGCCGGGACAGGGGCCTACGAGCAGTACTTC.

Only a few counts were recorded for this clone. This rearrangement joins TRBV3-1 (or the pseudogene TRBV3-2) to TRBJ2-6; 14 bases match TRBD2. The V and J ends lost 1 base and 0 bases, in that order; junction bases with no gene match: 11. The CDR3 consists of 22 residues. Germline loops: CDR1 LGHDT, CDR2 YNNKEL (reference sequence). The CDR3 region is CASSQGTSGRRLAGSGANVLTF. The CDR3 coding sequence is TGTGCCAGCAGCCAAGGGACTAGCGGGAGGAGGCTGGCTGGCTCTGGGGCCAACGTCCTGACTTTC.

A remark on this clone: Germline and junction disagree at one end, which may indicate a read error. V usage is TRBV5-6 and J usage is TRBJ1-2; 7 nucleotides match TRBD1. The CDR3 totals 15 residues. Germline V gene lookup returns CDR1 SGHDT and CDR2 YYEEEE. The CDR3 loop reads CASSPNPRDSYRYTF. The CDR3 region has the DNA TGTGCCAGCAGCCCGAACCCCCGGGACAGCTATCGCTACACCTTC. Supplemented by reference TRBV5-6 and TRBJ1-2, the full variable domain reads DAGVTQSPTHLIKTRGQQVTLRCSPKSGHDTVSWYQQALGQGPQFIFQYYEEEERQRGNFPDRFSGHQFPNYSSELNVNALLLGDSALYLCASSPNPRDSYRYTFGSGTRLTVV.

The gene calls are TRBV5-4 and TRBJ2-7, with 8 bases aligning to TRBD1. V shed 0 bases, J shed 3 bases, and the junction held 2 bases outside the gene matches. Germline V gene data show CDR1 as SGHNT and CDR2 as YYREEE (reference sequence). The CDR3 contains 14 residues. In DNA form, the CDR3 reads TGTGCCAGCAGCTTGGACAGGGGGGTCTACGAGCAGTACTTC. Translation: CASSLDRGVYEQYF. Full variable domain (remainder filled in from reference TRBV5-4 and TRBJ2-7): ETGVTQSPTHLIKTRGQQVTLRCSSQSGHNTVSWYQQALGQGPQFIFQYYREEENGRGNFPPRFSGLQFPNYSSELNVNALELDDSALYLCASSLDRGVYEQYFGPGTRLTVT.

CDR3 sequence: CASDPGLYNSPLHF. The DNA of the CDR3 is TGTGCCAGCGACCCGGGACTGTATAATTCACCCCTCCACTTT. The chain carries TRBV28 and TRBJ1-6, with D perhaps matching TRBD1 (5 bases). Between the trimmed V and J ends, which lost 8 bases and 4 bases, there was a span of 12 bases. Per germline, CDR1 MDHEN and CDR2 SYDVKM. There are 14 residues in the CDR3.

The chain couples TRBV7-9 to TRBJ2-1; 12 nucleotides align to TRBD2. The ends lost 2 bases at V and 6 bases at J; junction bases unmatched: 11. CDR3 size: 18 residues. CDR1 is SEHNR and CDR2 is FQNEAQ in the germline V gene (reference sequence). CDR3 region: CASSLRYILAGGVNEQFF. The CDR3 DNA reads TGTGCCAGCAGCTTACGATACATACTAGCGGGAGGAGTCAATGAGCAGTTCTTC.

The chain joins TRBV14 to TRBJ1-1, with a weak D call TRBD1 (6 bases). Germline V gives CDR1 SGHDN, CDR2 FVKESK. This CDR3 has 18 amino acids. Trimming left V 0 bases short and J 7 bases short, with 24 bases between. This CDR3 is CASSQDYPSGGGRLEAFF. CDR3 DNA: TGTGCCAGCAGCCAAGATTACCCGTCGGGGGGGGGCCGTCTTGAAGCTTTCTTT.

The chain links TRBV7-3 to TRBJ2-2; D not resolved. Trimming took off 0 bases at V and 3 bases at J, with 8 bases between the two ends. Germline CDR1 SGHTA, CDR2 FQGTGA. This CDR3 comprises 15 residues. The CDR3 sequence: CASSLTHGYTGELFF. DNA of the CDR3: TGTGCCAGCAGCTTAACGCACGGTTACACCGGGGAGCTGTTTTTT. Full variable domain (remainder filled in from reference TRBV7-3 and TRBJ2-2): GAGVSQTPSNKVTEKGKYVELRCDPISGHTALYWYRQSLGQGPEFLIYFQGTGAADDSGLPNDRFFAVRPEGSVSTLKIQRTERGDSAVYLCASSLTHGYTGELFFGEGSRLTVL.

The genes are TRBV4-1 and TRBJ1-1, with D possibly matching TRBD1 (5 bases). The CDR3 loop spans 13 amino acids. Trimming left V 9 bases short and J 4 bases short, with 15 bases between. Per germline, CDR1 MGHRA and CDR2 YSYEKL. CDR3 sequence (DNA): TGCGCCAGTGGACGAGGGGAGGGCACTGAAGCTTTCTTT. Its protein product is CASGRGEGTEAFF.

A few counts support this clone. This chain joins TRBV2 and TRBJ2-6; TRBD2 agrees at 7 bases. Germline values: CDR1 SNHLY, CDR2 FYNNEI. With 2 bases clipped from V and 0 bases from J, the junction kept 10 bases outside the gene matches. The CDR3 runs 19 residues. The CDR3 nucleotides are TGTGCCAGCAGTGAATCCGTAACGGGAGGCGTCTCTGGGGCCAACGTCCTGACTTTC. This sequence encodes CASSESVTGGVSGANVLTF.

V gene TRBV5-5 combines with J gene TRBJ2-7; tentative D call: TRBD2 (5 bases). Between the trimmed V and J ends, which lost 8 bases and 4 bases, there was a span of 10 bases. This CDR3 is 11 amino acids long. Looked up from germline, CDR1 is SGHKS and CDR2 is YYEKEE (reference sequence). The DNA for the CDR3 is TGTGCCAGTTCACTAGTTTACGAGCAGTACTTC. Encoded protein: CASSLVYEQYF. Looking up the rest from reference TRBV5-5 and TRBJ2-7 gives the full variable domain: DAGVTQSPTHLIKTRGQQVTLRCSPISGHKSVSWYQQVLGQGPQFIFQYYEKEERGRGNFPDRFSARQFPNYSSELNVNALLLGDSALYLCASSLVYEQYFGPGTRLTVT.

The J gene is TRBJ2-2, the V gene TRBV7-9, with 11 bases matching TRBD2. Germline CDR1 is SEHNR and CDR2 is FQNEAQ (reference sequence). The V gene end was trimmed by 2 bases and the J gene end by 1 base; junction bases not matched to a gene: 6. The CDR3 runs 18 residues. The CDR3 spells CASSLRSGLAENTGELFF. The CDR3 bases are TGTGCCAGCAGCTTACGGTCGGGACTAGCGGAGAACACCGGGGAGCTGTTTTTT.

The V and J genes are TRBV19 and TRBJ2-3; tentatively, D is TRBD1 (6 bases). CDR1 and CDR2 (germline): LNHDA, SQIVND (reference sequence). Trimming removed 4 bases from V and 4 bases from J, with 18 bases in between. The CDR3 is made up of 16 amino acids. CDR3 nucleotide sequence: TGTGCCAGTAGTACAGACCACAGGGTACGGGCAGATACGCAGTATTTT. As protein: CASSTDHRVRADTQYF.

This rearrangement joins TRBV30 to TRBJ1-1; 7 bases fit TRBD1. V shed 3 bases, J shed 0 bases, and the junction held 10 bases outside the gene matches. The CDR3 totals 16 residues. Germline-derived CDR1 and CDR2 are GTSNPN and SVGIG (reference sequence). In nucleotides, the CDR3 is TGTGCCTGGAGGGGACAGTCTAAAAGAATGAACACTGAAGCTTTCTTT. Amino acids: CAWRGQSKRMNTEAFF.

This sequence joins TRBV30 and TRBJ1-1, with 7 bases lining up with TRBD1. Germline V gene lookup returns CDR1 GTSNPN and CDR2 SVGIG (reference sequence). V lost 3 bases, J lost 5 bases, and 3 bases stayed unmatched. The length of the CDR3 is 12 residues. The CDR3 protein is CAWRPGGTEAFF. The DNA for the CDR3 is TGTGCCTGGAGACCAGGGGGAACTGAAGCTTTCTTT.